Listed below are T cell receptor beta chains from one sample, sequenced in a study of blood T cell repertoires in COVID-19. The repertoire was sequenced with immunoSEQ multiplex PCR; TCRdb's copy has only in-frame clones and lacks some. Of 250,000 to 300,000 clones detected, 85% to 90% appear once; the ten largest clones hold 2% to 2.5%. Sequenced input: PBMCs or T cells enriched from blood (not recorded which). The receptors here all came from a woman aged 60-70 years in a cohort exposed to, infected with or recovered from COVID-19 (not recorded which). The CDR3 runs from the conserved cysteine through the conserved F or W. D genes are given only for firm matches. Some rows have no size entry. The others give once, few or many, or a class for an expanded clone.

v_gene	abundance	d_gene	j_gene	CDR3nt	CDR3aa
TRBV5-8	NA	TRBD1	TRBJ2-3	TGTGCCAGCAGCCCGGGACAGGGCACAGATACGCAGTATTTT	CASSPGQGTDTQYF
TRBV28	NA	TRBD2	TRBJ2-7	TGTGCCAGCAGTCTAGCGGGAGTCTACGAGCAGTACTTC	CASSLAGVYEQYF
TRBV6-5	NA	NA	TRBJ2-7	TGTGCCAGCAGTTACTCGAGGCAGGGGATCTCCTACGAGCAGTACTTC	CASSYSRQGISYEQYF
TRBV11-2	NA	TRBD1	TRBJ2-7	TGTGCCAGCAGCTCGACAGGGCTCTACGAGCAGTACTTC	CASSSTGLYEQYF
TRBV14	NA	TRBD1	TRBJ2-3	TGTGCCAGCAGCCAATTACAGGGGCGATCAGATACGCAGTATTTT	CASSQLQGRSDTQYF
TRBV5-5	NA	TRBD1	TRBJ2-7	TGTGCCAGCAGCTTACCCGGACAGGGAGCCTACGAGCAGTACTTC	CASSLPGQGAYEQYF
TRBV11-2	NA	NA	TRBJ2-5	TGTGCCAGCAGCTCGGGGGAGACCCAGTACTTC	CASSSGETQYF
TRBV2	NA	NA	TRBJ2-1	TGTGCCAGCAGTGAAGCGCGGCGGGCTGAGCAGTTCTTC	CASSEARRAEQFF
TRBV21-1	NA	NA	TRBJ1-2	TGTGCCAGCAGCGACAGGGGCTATGGCTACACCTTC	CASSDRGYGYTF
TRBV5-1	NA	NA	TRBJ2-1	TGCGCCAGCAGCTTGGCCCCAGACGGGGTAAGCTCCTACAATGAGCAGTTCTTC	CASSLAPDGVSSYNEQFF
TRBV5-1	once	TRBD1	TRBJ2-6	TGCGCCAGCAGCGGGGGACAGACCTCTGGGGCCAACGTCCTGACTTTC	CASSGGQTSGANVLTF
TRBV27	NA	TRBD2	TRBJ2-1	TGTGCCAGCAGTTTATCGACTAGCGGGATCCAATTCAATGAGCAGTTCTTC	CASSLSTSGIQFNEQFF
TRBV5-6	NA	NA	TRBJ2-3	TGTGCCAGCAGCACCAACAGGGTTACAGATACGCAGTATTTT	CASSTNRVTDTQYF
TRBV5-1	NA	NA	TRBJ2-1	TGCGCCAGCAGCCTTTATCGCAGTGACAATGAGCAGTTCTTC	CASSLYRSDNEQFF
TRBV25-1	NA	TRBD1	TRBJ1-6	TGTGCCAGCAGGAGGGGGACAGGGAATACACCCCTCCACTTT	CASRRGTGNTPLHF
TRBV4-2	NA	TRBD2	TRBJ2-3	TGTGCCAGCAGCCCGAAGGTAGCGGGGGGCACAGATACGCAGTATTTT	CASSPKVAGGTDTQYF
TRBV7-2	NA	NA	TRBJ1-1	TGTGCCAGCAGCGAGACTACAGGGCTTTACACTGAAGCTTTCTTT	CASSETTGLYTEAFF
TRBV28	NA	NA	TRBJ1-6	TGTGCCAGCAGGACAGCGGGGCCTTCACCCCTCCACTTT	CASRTAGPSPLHF
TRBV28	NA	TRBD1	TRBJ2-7	TGTGCCAGCAGTATAACCGGGACAGGCCCTTCCTACGAGCAGTACTTC	CASSITGTGPSYEQYF
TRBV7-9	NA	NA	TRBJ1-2	TGTGCCAGCAGCTTATCTCGGGGTGGCTACACCTTC	CASSLSRGGYTF
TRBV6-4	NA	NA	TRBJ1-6	TGTGCCAGCAGTGACTGCGGGGAAGGGAAGGAGGATTCACCCCTCCACTTT	CASSDCGEGKEDSPLHF
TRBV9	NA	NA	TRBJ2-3	TGTGCCAGCAGCGTTTGGGGGACTGGCGCAGATACGCAGTATTTT	CASSVWGTGADTQYF
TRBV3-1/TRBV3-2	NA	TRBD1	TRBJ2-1	TGTGCCAGCAGCCAATCCGACAGGGGCCCATACAATGAGCAGTTCTTC	CASSQSDRGPYNEQFF
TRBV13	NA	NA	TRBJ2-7	TGTGCCAGCAGCTTTAGCGGATCCTCCTACGAGCAGTACTTC	CASSFSGSSYEQYF
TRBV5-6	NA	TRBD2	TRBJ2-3	TGTGCCAGCAGCTTGTTGGCGGGAGAAACCCCGACCGCCCGATATACGCAGTATTTT	CASSLLAGETPTARYTQYF
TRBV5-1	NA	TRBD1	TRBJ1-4	TGCGCCAGCAGCTTGGCCGGACAGGGCAATGAAAAACTGTTTTTT	CASSLAGQGNEKLFF